This T cell receptor (beta chain) was recovered during a study of cytomegalovirus exposure and HLA in healthy donors. In the study overall: A preliminary data release comprised tens of millions of unique TCRs obtained from HLA-typed donors. Of all 360 or so donors who were genotyped, 75% to 90% belonged to the Caucasian-associated ancestry cluster. General study findings and limits: A few V segments could not be told apart, such as TRBV6-2 and TRBV6-3, and were left out. Sequencing artifact likely explains a cluster of highly shared sequence variants.

Amplification used 60 Vbeta primers and 13 Jbeta primers. Some clones are missing from TCRdb's copy, which holds only in-frame ones; the method was immunoSEQ multiplex PCR. In the table there are about 100,000 clones, roughly three quarters of which are singletons. Trimming took 2 bases from V and 1 from J, leaving 13 bases between them. The germline V gene has CDR1 SGHNT and CDR2 YENEEA. The CDR3 is 16 residues long. This clone was picked up a small number of times. Antigen: not known. Other DNA variants within this sample encode the same CDR3. J is TRBJ2-3 and V is TRBV11-3; tentatively, D is TRBD2 (5 bases). Sequencing was carried out using PBMCs. This sequence was found in a female donor in good health and CMV-seropositive. The CDR3 loop is CASSLREGLGTDTQYF. CDR3 coding DNA: TGTGCCAGCAGCTTACGCGAGGGCCTGGGCACAGATACGCAGTATTTT.